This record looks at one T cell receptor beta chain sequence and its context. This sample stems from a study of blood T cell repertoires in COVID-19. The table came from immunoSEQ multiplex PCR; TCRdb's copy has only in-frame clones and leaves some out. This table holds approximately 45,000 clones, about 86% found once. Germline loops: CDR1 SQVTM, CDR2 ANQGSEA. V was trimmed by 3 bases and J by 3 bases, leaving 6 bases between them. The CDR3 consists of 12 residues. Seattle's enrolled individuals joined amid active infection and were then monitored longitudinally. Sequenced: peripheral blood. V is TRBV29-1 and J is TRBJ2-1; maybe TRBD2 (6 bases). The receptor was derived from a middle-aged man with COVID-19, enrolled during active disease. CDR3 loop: CSVEDYYNEQFF. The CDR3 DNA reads TGCAGCGTTGAGGACTACTACAATGAGCAGTTCTTC.